A few counts support the clone carrying this T cell receptor beta chain. The target antigen is unknown. The data are from a study of T cells after yellow fever vaccination. Study-level points and caveats: There was a possibility that FACS-sorted repertoires contained abundant clonotypes contaminating from the bulk population. Secondary responses were weaker yet peaked faster, day 5 versus 15. Some clonotypes, a small share, were shared between CD4 and CD8 compartments.

TCRdb passed the 5' RACE reads through MiXCR, listing each CDR3 protein once. Among hundreds of thousands of distinct CDR3 sequences listed, 9% to 15% were seen once. CDR1 and CDR2 from the germline V gene are LGHDT and YNNKEL (reference sequence). Trimming shortened V by 0 bases and J by 6 bases, and 14 bases separated the two germline ends. CDR3 length: 16 amino acids. This material consisted of PBMCs, taken on the day of the yellow fever booster vaccination. This clonotype originated in a young man who received the YFV17D yellow fever vaccine. This sequence joins TRBV3-1 and TRBJ2-2; D is perhaps TRBD1 (5 bases). The CDR3 sequence is CASSQDRSRVPGELFF. The CDR3 DNA reads TGTGCCAGCAGCCAAGATCGGAGCAGGGTCCCCGGGGAGCTGTTTTTT.